This T cell receptor beta chain was recorded in a study of Ad26.COV2.S vaccination and SARS-CoV-2 variants. Study at large: Intramuscularly, Ad26.COV2.S was given either once or twice, 56 days apart.

The germline V gene has CDR1 SGHDN and CDR2 FVKESK. Unmatched junction bases numbered 3, after V lost 2 bases and J lost 3 bases. The CDR3 is made up of 14 amino acids. Specified treatment: 19 received Ad26.COV2.S at low or high dose, single or two shots; about five received placebo; per-sample allocation not given. Sampling occurred on day 63 after the first vaccine or placebo injection. A Boston donor was an adult aged 18-55 years. Clones were read by immunoSEQ multiplex PCR, and TCRdb kept only the in-frame ones, dropping some. Of roughly 320,000 clones in the sample, about 86% were seen once. In this sample, this clone turned up once.

The source is a person aged 18-60 years who received the Ad26.COV2.S COVID-19 vaccine or a placebo. V and J are TRBV14 and TRBJ1-1; 7 nucleotides agree with TRBD1. Specimen: peripheral blood, collected in a trial of Ad26.COV2.S vaccine versus placebo. CDR3 DNA sequence: TGTGCCAGCAGCCAAACGACAGGGTACACTGAAGCTTTCTTT. As protein: CASSQTTGYTEAFF.